This is a list of T cell receptor beta chains from one sample in a study of T cells in localized non-small cell lung cancer. Data came from immunoSEQ multiplex PCR; TCRdb stores just in-frame clones and leaves some out. This sample yields 41,000 or so clones, of which 70% to 90% are seen a single time; less than 9% belongs to the top ten. The material was peripheral blood, obtained before any cancer treatment. The receptors here all came from a woman aged 18-49 years with stage III lung adenocarcinoma. Both conserved end residues are part of each CDR3. The order of the fields is CDR3 protein, CDR3 DNA, D gene, J gene, V gene, clone size. D genes are given only for firm matches. Some rows mark clone size as missing; the rest say once, few, many or name a class of expanded clone.

CASSQDWVGDGYTF	TGTGCCAGCAGCCAAGATTGGGTCGGAGATGGCTACACCTTC	-	TRBJ1-2	TRBV14	once
CASSSGTGHSSSNYGYTF	TGTGCCAGTAGTTCCGGGACAGGGCACTCCAGCTCTAACTATGGCTACACCTTC	TRBD1	TRBJ1-2	TRBV19	-
CASSLTRDTNEKLFF	TGTGCCAGCAGCCTAACCAGGGACACTAATGAAAAACTGTTTTTT	-	TRBJ1-4	TRBV7-2	-
CASRRTGEQYF	TGTGCCAGCAGGAGGACAGGCGAGCAGTACTTC	TRBD1	TRBJ2-7	TRBV6-1	-
CASSPYGQVHYEQYF	TGCGCCAGCAGTCCCTACGGACAGGTCCACTACGAGCAGTACTTC	TRBD1	TRBJ2-7	TRBV23-1	-
CASTPELGWGYTF	TGTGCCAGCACTCCAGAGCTAGGGTGGGGCTACACCTTC	-	TRBJ1-2	TRBV11-3	-
CASSVGGAGNQPQHF	TGTGCCAGCAGCGTAGGGGGGGCGGGCAATCAGCCCCAGCATTTT	-	TRBJ1-5	TRBV9	-
CASSRAGTGGFDEAFF	TGTGCCAGCAGCCGGGCCGGGACAGGGGGATTTGATGAAGCTTTCTTT	TRBD1	TRBJ1-1	TRBV14	-
CASSSPREGGEETQYF	TGTGCCAGCAGCTCCCCGAGGGAAGGGGGGGAAGAGACCCAGTACTTC	-	TRBJ2-5	TRBV5-4	-
CASSLNRGNSPLHF	TGTGCCAGCAGCTTGAACAGGGGGAATTCACCCCTCCACTTT	TRBD1	TRBJ1-6	TRBV7-8	-
CASSTGTGSSYEQYF	TGTGCCAGCAGCACCGGGACAGGGAGCTCCTACGAGCAGTACTTC	TRBD1	TRBJ2-7	TRBV6-4	-
CASSLDRRELFF	TGTGCCAGCAGCTTAGACAGGAGGGAGCTGTTTTTT	-	TRBJ2-2	TRBV11-2	-
CASSPPGRGTGGSETQYF	TGTGCCAGCTCACCACCAGGCCGCGGGACAGGAGGTTCAGAGACCCAGTACTTC	TRBD1	TRBJ2-5	TRBV18	-
CASSGRGERGSHSPLHF	TGTGCCAGTAGTGGGCGCGGAGAGCGGGGTTCGCATTCACCCCTCCACTTT	-	TRBJ1-6	TRBV19	-
CASSLDGQQAFF	TGCGCCAGCAGCTTGGACGGACAACAAGCTTTCTTT	-	TRBJ1-1	TRBV5-1	-
CASSLTGGLNNEQFF	TGTGCCAGCAGTCTGACAGGGGGCCTTAACAATGAGCAGTTCTTC	TRBD1	TRBJ2-1	TRBV5-6	-
CASSVDGQGGYYEQYF	TGTGCCAGCAGCGTAGACGGACAGGGCGGTTACTACGAGCAGTACTTC	TRBD1	TRBJ2-7	TRBV9	-
CASSRGDTQYF	TGTGCCAGCAGCCGCGGGGATACGCAGTATTTT	-	TRBJ2-3	TRBV5-6	-
CASSQRGNEQFF	TGTGCCAGCAGTCAAAGGGGGAATGAGCAGTTCTTC	-	TRBJ2-1	TRBV11-3	-
CASSIGTTRTSNIQYF	TGTGCCAGTAGTATAGGGACCACCCGGACGAGTAACATTCAGTACTTC	-	TRBJ2-4	TRBV19	-
CATDQGAETQYF	TGTGCCACAGACCAGGGGGCGGAGACCCAGTACTTC	TRBD1	TRBJ2-5	TRBV10-3	-
CASSPRRGQDYGYTF	TGTGCCAGCAGTCCCCGTAGGGGACAGGACTATGGCTACACCTTC	TRBD1	TRBJ1-2	TRBV27	once
CASSFSPGSGSGELFF	TGCGCCAGCAGCTTCTCTCCAGGGTCCGGTAGCGGGGAGCTGTTTTTT	-	TRBJ2-2	TRBV5-1	-
CSVGGHEQYF	TGCAGCGTGGGCGGCCACGAGCAGTACTTC	-	TRBJ2-7	TRBV29-1	-
CASTQGAQKTEAFF	TGCGCCAGCACTCAAGGGGCGCAGAAAACTGAAGCTTTCTTT	-	TRBJ1-1	TRBV5-1	-
CASSPGGTHTGELFF	TGTGCCAGCAGCCCTGGCGGAACCCACACCGGGGAGCTGTTTTTT	-	TRBJ2-2	TRBV7-2	-
CASTNAGVRYF	TGTGCCAGCACAAACGCGGGGGTAAGGTACTTC	TRBD2	TRBJ2-7	TRBV6-9	-
CASSEVWRPQGGYTF	TGTGCCAGCAGTGAAGTATGGAGACCACAGGGAGGCTACACCTTC	-	TRBJ1-2	TRBV6-1	-
CASSLAWGSNQPQHF	TGTGCCAGCAGCTTAGCGTGGGGTAGCAATCAGCCCCAGCATTTT	-	TRBJ1-5	TRBV7-6	medium-sized
CASSYGGNQPQHF	TGTGCCAGCAGTTATGGGGGAAATCAGCCCCAGCATTTT	-	TRBJ1-5	TRBV6-5	-
CSAQLAGIYEQYF	TGCAGCGCCCAACTAGCGGGGATCTACGAGCAGTACTTC	TRBD2	TRBJ2-7	TRBV29-1	once
CASSPGQGGNQPQHF	TGTGCCAGCAGTCCTGGACAGGGCGGCAATCAGCCCCAGCATTTT	TRBD1	TRBJ1-5	TRBV7-2	-
CASSTQMGGGYGYTF	TGCGCCAGCAGCACCCAGATGGGGGGAGGGTATGGCTACACCTTC	-	TRBJ1-2	TRBV5-1	few
CATTVGDRGGYTF	TGTGCCACCACCGTAGGGGACAGGGGTGGCTACACCTTC	TRBD1	TRBJ1-2	TRBV6-5	-
CASSPSAGFTEAFF	TGTGCCAGCAGCCCTTCGGCAGGGTTCACTGAAGCTTTCTTT	-	TRBJ1-1	TRBV7-9	-
CASCPGGREKLFF	TGTGCCAGCTGTCCCGGGGGGCGGGAAAAACTGTTTTTT	-	TRBJ1-4	TRBV6-6	-